Listed here are 22 T cell receptor beta chains from one sample, sequenced in a study of blood T cell repertoires in COVID-19. Sequenced by immunoSEQ multiplex PCR; TCRdb stores in-frame clones only, minus some. The table has around 100,000 clones, under 90% seen once; the top ten hold 4.5% to 5.5%. The source material was peripheral blood. The source is a man aged 60-69 years with COVID-19, enrolled during active disease.

The genes are TRBV7-2 and TRBJ1-2, with 7 bases aligning to TRBD1. Germline trimming cut 1 base from V and 6 bases from J; bases unmatched to any gene: 8. CDR1 is SGHTA and CDR2 is FQGNSA in the germline V gene. This CDR3 comprises 15 residues. The CDR3 is CASSLGQGSGDGYTF. The CDR3 nucleotides read TGTGCCAGCAGCTTAGGACAGGGCAGTGGGGATGGCTACACCTTC.

The V call is TRBV2, the J call TRBJ1-5, with 9 bases fitting TRBD1. The CDR3 covers 15 residues. Germline V lookup: CDR1 SNHLY, CDR2 FYNNEI. Trimming at V came to 4 bases and at J to 1 base, leaving 2 bases not matched to a gene. This CDR3 reads CASSGQGVSNQPQHF. CDR3 bases: TGTGCCAGCAGTGGACAGGGGGTAAGCAATCAGCCCCAGCATTTT. The whole variable domain, remainder taken from reference TRBV2 and TRBJ1-5, is EPEVTQTPSHQVTQMGQEVILRCVPISNHLYFYWYRQILGQKVEFLVSFYNNEISEKSEIFDDQFSVERPDGSNFTLKIRSTKLEDSAMYFCASSGQGVSNQPQHFGDGTRLSIL.

The gene calls are TRBV30 and TRBJ2-1; TRBD2 agrees at 7 bases. There are 12 residues in the CDR3. The J segment lost 6 bases and the V segment lost 3 bases, leaving 2 bases of the junction unmatched. Germline CDR1 and CDR2: GTSNPN and SVGIG (reference sequence). CDR3 residues: CAWSGRLNEQFF. The CDR3 DNA reads as TGTGCCTGGAGCGGGAGGCTCAATGAGCAGTTCTTC.

This sequence joins TRBV30 and TRBJ1-3, with 8 bases that match TRBD1. V dropped 4 bases and J dropped 2; count of bases not matched to a gene: 4. CDR3 length equals 14 residues. Germline CDR1 GTSNPN, CDR2 SVGIG (reference sequence). The CDR3 is CAWTPTGAGNTIYF. The CDR3 DNA follows: TGTGCCTGGACCCCGACAGGGGCTGGAAACACCATATATTTT.

V gene TRBV5-4 combines with J gene TRBJ1-6, with D hard to call. Trimming shortened V by 4 bases and J by 8 bases, and 19 bases separated the two germline ends. The CDR3 spans 16 residues. Germline CDR1 reads SGHNT; CDR2 reads YYREEE (reference sequence). This chain's CDR3 is CASSTPAKDRDSPLHF. Here the CDR3 DNA reads TGTGCCAGCAGCACCCCCGCGAAAGATCGCGATTCACCCCTCCACTTT.

The rearrangement uses TRBV6-5 and TRBJ1-1, with TRBD1 identical over 7 bases. Germline V gene data show CDR1 as MNHEY and CDR2 as SVGAGI. The junction had 8 bases not matched to a gene; V was cut back by 6 bases and J by 10 bases. The CDR3 covers 12 residues. CDR3 loop: CASSAQGDRAFF. The DNA for the CDR3 is TGTGCCAGCAGCGCCCAGGGGGATCGAGCTTTCTTT.

The chain carries TRBV11-2 and TRBJ1-3; D call uncertain. V was pared by 0 bases and J by 4 bases, with 13 bases between. CDR1 and CDR2 from the germline V gene are SGHAT and FQNNGV. The CDR3 runs to 16 residues. The CDR3, as DNA: TGTGCCAGCAGCTTAGATGAACCTCGCGGGGGAAACACCATATATTTT. Protein product: CASSLDEPRGGNTIYF.

V gene TRBV5-3 combines with J gene TRBJ1-1; D is unclear. TRBV5-3 is placed among ORFs of uncertain function. Trimming pared 1 base from V and 0 bases from J, leaving 13 bases between. CDR3 length equals 16 residues. CDR3 sequence reads: CARSLTCWLMNTEAFF. The CDR3 DNA is TGTGCCAGAAGCTTGACATGTTGGCTCATGAACACTGAAGCTTTCTTT.

This chain connects TRBV5-1 to TRBJ1-1; D is perhaps TRBD1 (6 bases). The germline V gene encodes CDR1 SGHRS and CDR2 YFSETQ. This CDR3 spans 15 amino acids. Trimming removed 0 bases at V and 1 base at J, with 10 bases between. The CDR3 DNA is TGCGCCAGCAGCTTGGGTGTGACAGGGAACACTGAAGCTTTCTTT. It codes for CASSLGVTGNTEAFF.

The chain couples TRBV11-2 to TRBJ1-1; a weak D match, TRBD1 (6 bases). Per germline, CDR1 SGHAT and CDR2 FQNNGV. This CDR3 region has 14 residues. Trimming shortened V by 5 bases and J by 4 bases, and 14 bases separated the two germline ends. This chain's CDR3 is CASSGHRTATEAFF. The DNA for the CDR3 is TGTGCCAGCAGCGGCCATCGGACAGCCACTGAAGCTTTCTTT.

The V and J genes are TRBV5-1 and TRBJ1-1, with 7 bases lining up with TRBD1. Unmatched junction bases numbered 4, after V lost 3 bases and J lost 2 bases. The CDR3 is made up of 14 amino acids. Per the germline V gene, CDR1 is SGHRS and CDR2 is YFSETQ. CDR3 nucleotide sequence: TGCGCCAGCAGCTCAAGACAGGGAAACACTGAAGCTTTCTTT. Encoded protein: CASSSRQGNTEAFF.

J is TRBJ1-3 and V is TRBV4-3, with D perhaps TRBD1 (5 bases). Trimming removed 4 bases from V and 1 base from J, with 11 bases in between. The CDR3 runs 15 residues. Per germline, CDR1 LGHNA and CDR2 YSLEER. CDR3 sequence reads: CASSPSRDSGNTIYF. In DNA form, the CDR3 reads TGCGCCAGCAGCCCAAGCAGGGATTCTGGAAACACCATATATTTT.

The CDR3 is CASSGRGRSNQPQHF. CDR3 in DNA: TGTGCCAGTAGTGGGAGGGGACGGAGCAATCAGCCCCAGCATTTT. The V and J genes are TRBV19 and TRBJ1-5; a weak D match, TRBD1 (5 bases). This CDR3 has 15 amino acids. V dropped 5 bases and J dropped 1 base, with 12 bases sitting between them. Per the germline V gene, CDR1 is LNHDA and CDR2 is SQIVND (reference sequence).

This chain joins TRBV28 and TRBJ1-5; D possibly corresponds to TRBD1 (6 bases). Germline values: CDR1 MDHEN, CDR2 SYDVKM. The CDR3 extends over 15 amino acids. The V end was cut by 6 bases, the J end by 3 bases, with 15 bases between. DNA of the CDR3: TGTGCCAGCAGACCTACAGGGAAGGTCAATCAGCCCCAGCATTTT. Its translation is CASRPTGKVNQPQHF.

This chain's CDR3 is CASSGTGRYYEQYF. The CDR3 DNA reads as TGTGCCAGCTCTGGGACAGGTCGATACTACGAGCAGTACTTC. The V and J genes are TRBV6-5 and TRBJ2-7; 8 nucleotides line up with TRBD1. V shed 8 bases, J shed 3 bases, and the junction held 9 bases outside the gene matches. The CDR3 has 14 amino acids. Germline values: CDR1 MNHEY, CDR2 SVGAGI.

The V gene is TRBV10-2, the J gene TRBJ2-1; TRBD1 aligns across 9 bases. CDR3 size: 14 residues. The J segment lost 1 base and the V segment lost 8 bases, leaving 3 bases of the junction unmatched. Germline V gene data show CDR1 as WSHSY and CDR2 as SAAADI. This chain's CDR3 is CASGDRDSYNEQFF. CDR3 DNA: TGCGCCAGCGGGGACAGGGATTCCTACAATGAGCAGTTCTTC.

This clone appeared once. This chain uses TRBV6-1 with TRBJ2-2; 9 positions agree with TRBD2. The CDR3 covers 16 residues. V shed 3 bases, J shed 5 bases, and the junction held 7 bases outside the gene matches. Germline V CDR1 and CDR2: MNHNS, SASEGT. The CDR3 DNA is TGTGCCAGCAGTGAGTTTAGAACTAGCGGGACCGGGGAGCTGTTTTTT. Translated: CASSEFRTSGTGELFF.

V usage is TRBV29-1 and J usage is TRBJ2-5, with a weak D call TRBD2 (5 bases). The CDR3 extends over 12 amino acids. The germline gives CDR1 SQVTM, CDR2 ANQGSEA. The germline V and J ends were trimmed by 0 bases and 4 bases, with 6 bases remaining between them. The chain's CDR3 is CSVEDEGETQYF. The CDR3 DNA sequence: TGCAGCGTTGAAGATGAGGGAGAGACCCAGTACTTC.

In DNA form, the CDR3 reads TGTGCCAGTAGTCGACGACAGGTGGGAGCTGAAGCTTTCTTT. This encodes CASSRRQVGAEAFF. The V and J genes are TRBV19 and TRBJ1-1, with a weak D call TRBD1 (6 bases). Per the germline V gene, CDR1 is LNHDA and CDR2 is SQIVND (reference sequence). The CDR3 contains 14 residues. Trimming took off 5 bases at V and 6 bases at J, with 16 bases between the two ends.

J is TRBJ1-2 and V is TRBV18; 8 bases are shared with TRBD1. The CDR3 consists of 14 residues. J was trimmed by 4 bases and V by 6 bases; bases with no gene match: 7. Germline lookup yields CDR1 KGHSH and CDR2 LQKENI. The CDR3 sequence is CASSYGQGGYGYTF. CDR3 in DNA: TGTGCCAGCTCGTACGGACAGGGTGGCTATGGCTACACCTTC. The variable domain in full, completed from reference TRBV18 and TRBJ1-2, reads NAGVMQNPRHLVRRRGQEARLRCSPMKGHSHVYWYRQLPEEGLKFMVYLQKENIIDESGMPKERFSAEFPKEGPSILRIQQVVRGDSAAYFCASSYGQGGYGYTFGSGTRLTVV.

As DNA, the CDR3 is TGCGCCAGCAGCGTCGGACAGGCCGATACGCAGTATTTT. This sequence encodes CASSVGQADTQYF. The chain combines TRBV5-1 with TRBJ2-3, with 7 positions matching TRBD1. The CDR3 consists of 13 residues. With V trimmed by 4 bases and J by 6 bases, 5 bases remained unmatched. From germline, CDR1 is SGHRS and CDR2 YFSETQ. Full variable domain (missing parts from reference TRBV5-1 and TRBJ2-3): KAGVTQTPRYLIKTRGQQVTLSCSPISGHRSVSWYQQTPGQGLQFLFEYFSETQRNKGNFPGRFSGRQFSNSRSEMNVSTLELGDSALYLCASSVGQADTQYFGPGTRLTVL.

The V gene is TRBV2, the J gene TRBJ1-1, with 9 positions matching TRBD1. Germline lookup yields CDR1 SNHLY and CDR2 FYNNEI. Trimming at V came to 6 bases and at J to 3 bases, leaving 8 bases not matched to a gene. The CDR3 has 15 residues. The CDR3 DNA reads as TGTGCCAGCAGCGAACAGGGGGCCACGTACACTGAAGCTTTCTTT. This codes for CASSEQGATYTEAFF.